The 14 T cell receptor beta chains in this list originate from one sample, sequenced in a study of blood T cell repertoires in COVID-19. Repertoires were generated with immunoSEQ multiplex PCR, while TCRdb's copy carries only in-frame clones and drops some. The sample holds 150,000 to 200,000 clones, over 80% seen once. Sequenced: peripheral blood. The receptors stem from a man aged 70 or older who had recovered from COVID-19.

This chain links TRBV7-9 with TRBJ2-7; D is ambiguous. Trimming took 4 bases from V and 4 from J, leaving 5 bases between them. The CDR3 has 11 residues. The germline V gene encodes CDR1 SEHNR and CDR2 FQNEAQ (reference sequence). CDR3 region: CASSSRYEQYF. The CDR3 nucleotides read TGTGCCAGCAGCTCCCGGTACGAGCAGTACTTC.

The rearrangement joins TRBV27 to TRBJ2-7; tentative D call: TRBD2 (5 bases). The V gene's germline CDR1 is MNHEY and CDR2 SMNVEV (reference sequence). This CDR3 comprises 13 residues. With 3 bases removed from V and 6 bases from J, the gap between germline ends came to 12 bases. CDR3 in DNA: TGTGCCAGCAGTTTTAGTGAGGGTACCGAGCAGTACTTC. Encoded protein: CASSFSEGTEQYF.

This chain uses TRBV2 with TRBJ1-1; 10 bases fit TRBD1. The CDR3 spans 13 residues. Germline V gene data show CDR1 as SNHLY and CDR2 as FYNNEI. V shed 7 bases and J 8 bases; nucleotides not matched to a gene: 7. The CDR3 sequence is CASTWGQGSEAFF. The CDR3 DNA reads TGTGCCAGCACCTGGGGACAGGGGTCCGAAGCTTTCTTT.

The rearrangement joins TRBV7-2 to TRBJ2-3, with D possibly matching TRBD2 (5 bases). CDR1 SGHTA and CDR2 FQGNSA come from the germline V gene. This CDR3 is built from 16 residues. V lost 1 base and J 1 base, leaving 12 bases between the germline ends. CDR3 amino acids: CASSLGNSEGTDTQYF. In nucleotides, the CDR3 is TGTGCCAGCAGCTTAGGTAATAGCGAGGGCACAGATACGCAGTATTTT.

CDR3 protein: CASSFDGTQANYGYTF. The CDR3 DNA reads as TGTGCCAGCAGCTTCGACGGGACACAGGCTAACTATGGCTACACCTTC. The V call is TRBV7-9, the J call TRBJ1-2; D is perhaps TRBD1 (6 bases). The V and J ends lost 3 bases and 0 bases respectively, with 14 bases between them. The CDR3 covers 16 residues. Germline V lookup: CDR1 SEHNR, CDR2 FQNEAQ (reference sequence).

The rearrangement uses TRBV12-2 and TRBJ2-1; TRBD2 is the table's D call, not checked against the DNA. TRBV12-2 is designated a pseudogene. The CDR3 totals 17 residues. CDR3 DNA sequence: TGTGCAAGTCGCTTGACCTGGACTAGCGGGTCCTACAATGAGCAGTTCTTC. Translation gives CASRLTWTSGSYNEQFF.

As DNA, the CDR3 is TGTGCCAGTAGGTCAGGGGCGCAGGGCACTGAAGCTTTCTTT. This codes for CASRSGAQGTEAFF. V and J are TRBV19 and TRBJ1-1, with a tentative D call TRBD1 (6 bases). Germline CDR1 LNHDA, CDR2 SQIVND (reference sequence). V was shortened by 6 bases and J by 4 bases, with 15 bases between the two germline ends. The CDR3 totals 14 residues.

V is TRBV6-5 and J is TRBJ1-6; perhaps TRBD1 as D (5 bases). The CDR3 is 14 amino acids. Germline-derived CDR1 and CDR2 are MNHEY and SVGAGI. Trimming took 7 bases from V and 1 from J, leaving 8 bases between them. The CDR3, as DNA: TGTGCCAGCACGGGGGTGTCCTATAATTCACCCCTCCACTTT. It codes for CASTGVSYNSPLHF.

About this clone itself: Other DNA sequences in the sample encode the same CDR3. The chain joins TRBV11-2 to TRBJ2-7; D is ambiguous. CDR1 and CDR2 (germline): SGHAT, FQNNGV. The V gene lost 5 bases and the J gene lost 2 bases, with 4 bases spanning the gap. The CDR3 spans 11 residues. CDR3 coding DNA: TGTGCCAGCAGCCTTGCCTACGAGCAGTACTTC. This codes for CASSLAYEQYF.

V and J are TRBV6-5 and TRBJ2-7; 7 positions match TRBD1. V was clipped by 0 bases and J by 2 bases; unmatched bases: 4. CDR3 size: 15 residues. In germline, CDR1 is MNHEY, CDR2 SVGAGI. The CDR3 is CASSYSPTGTYEQYF. The DNA for the CDR3 is TGTGCCAGCAGTTACTCGCCGACAGGGACCTACGAGCAGTACTTC.

The chain has TRBV30 and TRBJ2-2; D ambiguous. V shed 5 bases and J shed 0 bases, with 7 bases lying between them. The CDR3 contains 13 residues. The germline gives CDR1 GTSNPN, CDR2 SVGIG (reference sequence). CDR3 nucleotide sequence: TGTGCCTGGGTGTCTTCGAACACCGGGGAGCTGTTTTTT. It encodes CAWVSSNTGELFF. The full variable domain, rest sourced from reference TRBV30 and TRBJ2-2, is SQTIHQWPATLVQPVGSPLSLECTVEGTSNPNLYWYRQAAGRGLQLLFYSVGIGQISSEVPQNLSASRPQDRQFILSSKKLLLSDSGFYLCAWVSSNTGELFFGEGSRLTVL.

This clone was seen a few times. The J gene is TRBJ2-2, the V gene TRBV11-2; D might be TRBD2 (5 bases). The V gene lost 4 bases and the J gene lost 7 bases, with 7 bases spanning the gap. Germline CDR1 is SGHAT and CDR2 is FQNNGV. The length of the CDR3 is 12 residues. CDR3 amino acids: CASSSGVGELFF. Written as DNA, the CDR3 is TGTGCCAGCAGCTCCGGGGTCGGGGAGCTGTTTTTT. Drawing the rest from reference TRBV11-2 and TRBJ2-2, the complete variable domain is EAGVAQSPRYKIIEKRQSVAFWCNPISGHATLYWYQQILGQGPKLLIQFQNNGVVDDSQLPKDRFSAERLKGVDSTLKIQPAKLEDSAVYLCASSSGVGELFFGEGSRLTVL.

This clone appeared once. This rearrangement joins TRBV3-1 (or the pseudogene TRBV3-2) to TRBJ2-7; tentative D call: TRBD1 (6 bases). In germline, CDR1 is LGHDT, CDR2 YNNKEL (reference sequence). The CDR3 covers 13 residues. Trimming took 1 base from V and 7 from J, leaving 11 bases between them. CDR3: CASSQGGGVEQYF. The CDR3 DNA reads TGTGCCAGCAGCCAAGGAGGGGGTGTGGAGCAGTACTTC.

Only one count was recorded for this clone. The V gene is TRBV5-5, the J gene TRBJ2-2; no firm D call. CDR1 and CDR2 from the germline V gene are SGHKS and YYEKEE (reference sequence). The V and J ends lost 0 bases and 4 bases respectively, with 4 bases between them. CDR3 size: 13 residues. This chain's CDR3 is CASSLGGTGELFF. CDR3 bases: TGTGCCAGCAGCTTGGGAGGCACCGGGGAGCTGTTTTTT.